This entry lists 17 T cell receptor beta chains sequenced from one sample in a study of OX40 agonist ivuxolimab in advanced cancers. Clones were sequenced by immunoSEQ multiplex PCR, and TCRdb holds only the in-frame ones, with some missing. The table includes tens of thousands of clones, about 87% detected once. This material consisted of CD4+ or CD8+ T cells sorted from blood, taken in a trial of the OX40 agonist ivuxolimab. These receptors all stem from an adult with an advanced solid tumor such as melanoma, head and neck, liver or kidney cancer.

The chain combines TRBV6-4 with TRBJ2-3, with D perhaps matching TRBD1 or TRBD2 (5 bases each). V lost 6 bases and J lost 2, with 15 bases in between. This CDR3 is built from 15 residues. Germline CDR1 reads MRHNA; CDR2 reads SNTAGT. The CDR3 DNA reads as TGTGCCAGCAGACTCTTGGGGACCTACACAGATACGCAGTATTTT. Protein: CASRLLGTYTDTQYF.

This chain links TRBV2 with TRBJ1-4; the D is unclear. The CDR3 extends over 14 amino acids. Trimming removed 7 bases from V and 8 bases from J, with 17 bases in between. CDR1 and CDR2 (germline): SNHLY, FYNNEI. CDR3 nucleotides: TGTGCCAGCACCGCGGTATTGGGTTGGGAAAAACTGTTTTTT. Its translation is CASTAVLGWEKLFF.

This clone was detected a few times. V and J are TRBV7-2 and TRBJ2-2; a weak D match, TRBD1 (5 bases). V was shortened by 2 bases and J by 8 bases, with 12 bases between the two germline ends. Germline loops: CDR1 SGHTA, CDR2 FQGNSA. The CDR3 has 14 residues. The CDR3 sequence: CASSLTLGVGELFF. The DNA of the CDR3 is TGTGCCAGCAGCTTAACATTAGGGGTGGGGGAGCTGTTTTTT.

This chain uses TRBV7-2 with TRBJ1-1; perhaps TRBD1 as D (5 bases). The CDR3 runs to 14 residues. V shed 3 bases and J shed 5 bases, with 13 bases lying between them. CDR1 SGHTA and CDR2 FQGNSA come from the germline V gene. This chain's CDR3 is CASSLGEGSTEAFF. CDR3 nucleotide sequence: TGTGCCAGCAGCTTGGGGGAGGGGAGTACTGAAGCTTTCTTT. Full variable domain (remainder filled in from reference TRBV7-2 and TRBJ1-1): GAGVSQSPSNKVTEKGKDVELRCDPISGHTALYWYRQSLGQGLEFLIYFQGNSAPDKSGLPSDRFSAERTGGSVSTLTIQRTQQEDSAVYLCASSLGEGSTEAFFGQGTRLTVV.

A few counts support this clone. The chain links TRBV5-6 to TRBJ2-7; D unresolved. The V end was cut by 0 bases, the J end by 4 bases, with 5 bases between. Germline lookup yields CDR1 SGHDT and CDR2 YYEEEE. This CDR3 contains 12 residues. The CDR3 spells CASSLDRYEQYF. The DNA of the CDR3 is TGTGCCAGCAGCTTGGATAGATACGAGCAGTACTTC.

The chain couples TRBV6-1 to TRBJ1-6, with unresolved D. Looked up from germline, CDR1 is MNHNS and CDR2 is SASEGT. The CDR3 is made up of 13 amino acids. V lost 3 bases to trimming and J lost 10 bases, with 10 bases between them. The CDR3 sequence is CASSEQEKSPLHF. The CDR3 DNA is TGTGCCAGCAGTGAGCAGGAAAAATCACCCCTCCACTTT.

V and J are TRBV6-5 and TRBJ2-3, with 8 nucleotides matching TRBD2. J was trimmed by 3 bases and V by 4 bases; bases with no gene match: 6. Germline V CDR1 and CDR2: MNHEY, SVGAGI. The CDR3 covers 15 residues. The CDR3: CASSSAGGGTDTQYF. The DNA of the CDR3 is TGTGCCAGCAGTTCGGCGGGAGGAGGAACAGATACGCAGTATTTT.

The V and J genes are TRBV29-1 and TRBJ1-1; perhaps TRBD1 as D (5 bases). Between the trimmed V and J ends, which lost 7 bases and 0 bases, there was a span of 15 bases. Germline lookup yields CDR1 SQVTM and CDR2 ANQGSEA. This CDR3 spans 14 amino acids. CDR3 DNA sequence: TGCAGCGGTAACAGGAATTCGATGAACACTGAAGCTTTCTTT. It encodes CSGNRNSMNTEAFF.

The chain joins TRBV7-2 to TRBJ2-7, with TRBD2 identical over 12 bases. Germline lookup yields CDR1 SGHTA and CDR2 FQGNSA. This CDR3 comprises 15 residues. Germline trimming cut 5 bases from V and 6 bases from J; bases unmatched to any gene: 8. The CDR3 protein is CASSPSGGARREQYF. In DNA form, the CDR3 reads TGTGCCAGCAGCCCTAGCGGGGGGGCTCGTCGCGAGCAGTACTTC.

CDR3 protein: CATSPTTRGGRETQYF. The CDR3 bases are TGTGCCACCAGCCCCACTACAAGGGGAGGTCGAGAGACCCAGTACTTC. The chain couples TRBV15 to TRBJ2-5; possible D gene TRBD2, 6 bases. Germline CDR1 and CDR2: LNHNV and YYDKDF (reference sequence). V lost 5 bases and J lost 4, with 20 bases in between. This CDR3 contains 16 residues. Full variable domain (missing parts from reference TRBV15 and TRBJ2-5): DAMVIQNPRYQVTQFGKPVTLSCSQTLNHNVMYWYQQKSSQAPKLLFHYYDKDFNNEADTPDNFQSRRPNTSFCFLDIRSPGLGDTAMYLCATSPTTRGGRETQYFGPGTRLLVL.

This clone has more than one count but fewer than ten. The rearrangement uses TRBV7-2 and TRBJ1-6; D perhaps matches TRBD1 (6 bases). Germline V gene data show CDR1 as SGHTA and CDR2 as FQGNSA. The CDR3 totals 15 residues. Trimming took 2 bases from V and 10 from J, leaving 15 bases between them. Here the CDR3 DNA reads TGTGCCAGCAGCTTACCAGGGGCCCATCGGTCACCCCTCCACTTT. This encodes CASSLPGAHRSPLHF.

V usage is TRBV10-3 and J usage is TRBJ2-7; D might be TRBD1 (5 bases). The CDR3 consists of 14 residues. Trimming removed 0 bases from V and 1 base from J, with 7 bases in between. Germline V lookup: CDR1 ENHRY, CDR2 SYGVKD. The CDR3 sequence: CAISESAGSYEQYF. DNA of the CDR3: TGTGCCATCAGTGAGTCGGCAGGGTCCTACGAGCAGTACTTC.

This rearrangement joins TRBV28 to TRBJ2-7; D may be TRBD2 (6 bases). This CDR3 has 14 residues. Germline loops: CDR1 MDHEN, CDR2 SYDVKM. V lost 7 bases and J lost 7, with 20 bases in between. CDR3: CASKALATVREQYF. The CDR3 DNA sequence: TGTGCCAGCAAGGCACTAGCAACCGTACGGGAGCAGTACTTC.

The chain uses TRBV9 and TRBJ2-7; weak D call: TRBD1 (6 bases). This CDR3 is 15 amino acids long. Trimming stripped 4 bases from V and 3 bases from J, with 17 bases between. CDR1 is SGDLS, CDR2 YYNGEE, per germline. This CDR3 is CASSPTGLGGYEQYF. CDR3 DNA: TGTGCCAGCAGCCCAACAGGGTTAGGTGGCTACGAGCAGTACTTC.

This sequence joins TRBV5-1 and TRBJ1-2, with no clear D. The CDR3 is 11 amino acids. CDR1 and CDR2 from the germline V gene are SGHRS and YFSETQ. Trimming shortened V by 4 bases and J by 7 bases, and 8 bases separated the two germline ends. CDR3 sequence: CASSPGSGYTF. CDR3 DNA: TGCGCCAGCAGCCCAGGTAGTGGCTACACCTTC.

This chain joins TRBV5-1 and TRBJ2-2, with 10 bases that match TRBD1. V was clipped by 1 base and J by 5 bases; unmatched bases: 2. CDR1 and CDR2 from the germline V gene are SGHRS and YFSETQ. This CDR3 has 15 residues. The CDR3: CASSLLGQGTGELFF. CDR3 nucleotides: TGCGCCAGCAGCTTGTTGGGACAGGGGACCGGGGAGCTGTTTTTT. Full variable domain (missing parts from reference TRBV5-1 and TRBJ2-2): KAGVTQTPRYLIKTRGQQVTLSCSPISGHRSVSWYQQTPGQGLQFLFEYFSETQRNKGNFPGRFSGRQFSNSRSEMNVSTLELGDSALYLCASSLLGQGTGELFFGEGSRLTVL.

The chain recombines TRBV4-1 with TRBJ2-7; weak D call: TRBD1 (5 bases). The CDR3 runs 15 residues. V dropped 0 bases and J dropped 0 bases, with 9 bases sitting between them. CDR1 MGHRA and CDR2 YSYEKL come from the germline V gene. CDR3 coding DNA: TGCGCCAGCAGCCAAGAGCCTCAGGGCTCCTACGAGCAGTACTTC. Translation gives CASSQEPQGSYEQYF.